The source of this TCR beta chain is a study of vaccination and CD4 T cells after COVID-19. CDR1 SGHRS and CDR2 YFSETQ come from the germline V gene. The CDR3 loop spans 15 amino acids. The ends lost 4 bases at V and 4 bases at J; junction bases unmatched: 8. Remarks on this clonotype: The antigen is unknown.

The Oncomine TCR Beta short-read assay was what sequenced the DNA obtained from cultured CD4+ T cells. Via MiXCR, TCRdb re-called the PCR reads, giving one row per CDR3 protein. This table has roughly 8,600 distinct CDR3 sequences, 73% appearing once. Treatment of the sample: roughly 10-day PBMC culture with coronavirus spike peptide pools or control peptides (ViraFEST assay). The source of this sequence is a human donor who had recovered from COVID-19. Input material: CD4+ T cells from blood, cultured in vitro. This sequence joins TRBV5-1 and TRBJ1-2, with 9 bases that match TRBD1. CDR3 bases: TGCGCCAGCAGCGTCTCCGGGACAGGGTTCTATGGCTACACCTTC. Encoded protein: CASSVSGTGFYGYTF.